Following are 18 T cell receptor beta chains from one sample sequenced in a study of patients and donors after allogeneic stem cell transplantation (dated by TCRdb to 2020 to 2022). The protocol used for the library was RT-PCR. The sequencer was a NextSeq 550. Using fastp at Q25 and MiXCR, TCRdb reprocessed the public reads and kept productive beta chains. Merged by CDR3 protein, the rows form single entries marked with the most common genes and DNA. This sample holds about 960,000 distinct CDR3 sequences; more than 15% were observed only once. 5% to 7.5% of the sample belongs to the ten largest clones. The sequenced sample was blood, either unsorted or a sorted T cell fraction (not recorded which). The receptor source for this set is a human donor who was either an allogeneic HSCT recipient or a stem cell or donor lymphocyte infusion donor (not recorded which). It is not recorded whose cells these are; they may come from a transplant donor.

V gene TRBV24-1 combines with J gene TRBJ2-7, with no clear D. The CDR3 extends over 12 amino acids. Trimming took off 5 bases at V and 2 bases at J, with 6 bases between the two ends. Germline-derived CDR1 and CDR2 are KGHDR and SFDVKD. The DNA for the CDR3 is TGTGCCACCAGTGGCCCCACCTACGAGCAGTACTTC. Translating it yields CATSGPTYEQYF.

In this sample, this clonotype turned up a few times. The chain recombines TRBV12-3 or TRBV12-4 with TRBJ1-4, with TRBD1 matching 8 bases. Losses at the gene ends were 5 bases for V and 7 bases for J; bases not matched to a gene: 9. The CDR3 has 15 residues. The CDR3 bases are TGTGCCAGCAGTCAAAACAGGGGGACGGGTGAAAAACTGTTTTTT. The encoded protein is CASSQNRGTGEKLFF.

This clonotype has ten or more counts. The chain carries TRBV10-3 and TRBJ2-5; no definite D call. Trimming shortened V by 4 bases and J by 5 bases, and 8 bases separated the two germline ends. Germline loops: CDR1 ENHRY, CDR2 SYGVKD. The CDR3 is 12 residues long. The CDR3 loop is CAISAPSETQYF. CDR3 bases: TGTGCCATCAGTGCCCCCTCGGAGACCCAGTACTTC.

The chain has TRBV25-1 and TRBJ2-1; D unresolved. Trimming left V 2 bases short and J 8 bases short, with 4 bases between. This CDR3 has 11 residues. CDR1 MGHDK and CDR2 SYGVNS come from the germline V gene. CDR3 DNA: TGTGCCAGCAGTGAACGTTATGAGCAGTTCTTC. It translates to CASSERYEQFF.

The CDR3 DNA sequence: TGTGCCAGCTCACCAAAGGGGATAAACACTGAAGCTTTCTTT. Its protein is CASSPKGINTEAFF. J is TRBJ1-1 and V is TRBV18; D may be TRBD1 (5 bases). V shed 2 bases and J shed 2 bases, with 9 bases lying between them. CDR3 size: 14 residues. Per germline, CDR1 KGHSH and CDR2 LQKENI.

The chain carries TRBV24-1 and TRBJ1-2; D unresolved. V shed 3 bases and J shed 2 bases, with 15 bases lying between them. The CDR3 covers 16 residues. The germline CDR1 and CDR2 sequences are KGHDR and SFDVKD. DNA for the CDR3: TGTGCCACCAGTGATGGGTTTGGCAGGACGAACTATGGCTACACCTTC. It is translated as CATSDGFGRTNYGYTF.

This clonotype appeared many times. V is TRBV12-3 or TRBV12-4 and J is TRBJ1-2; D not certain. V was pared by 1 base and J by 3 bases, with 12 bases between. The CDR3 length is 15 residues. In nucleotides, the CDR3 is TGTGCCAGCAGTTTAGTAATTTCAGATCACTATGGCTACACCTTC. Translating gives CASSLVISDHYGYTF.

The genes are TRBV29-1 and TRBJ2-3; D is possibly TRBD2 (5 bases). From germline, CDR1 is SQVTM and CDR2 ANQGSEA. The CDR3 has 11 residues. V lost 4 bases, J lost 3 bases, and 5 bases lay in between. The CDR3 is CSVGETDTQYF. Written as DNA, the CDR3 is TGCAGCGTTGGGGAGACAGATACGCAGTATTTT.

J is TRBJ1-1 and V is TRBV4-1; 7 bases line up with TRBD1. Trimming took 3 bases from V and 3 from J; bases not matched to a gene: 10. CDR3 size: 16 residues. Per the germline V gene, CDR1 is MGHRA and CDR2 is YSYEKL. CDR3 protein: CASSHEATGLDTEAFF. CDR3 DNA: TGCGCCAGCAGCCACGAGGCGACAGGGTTGGACACTGAAGCTTTCTTT.

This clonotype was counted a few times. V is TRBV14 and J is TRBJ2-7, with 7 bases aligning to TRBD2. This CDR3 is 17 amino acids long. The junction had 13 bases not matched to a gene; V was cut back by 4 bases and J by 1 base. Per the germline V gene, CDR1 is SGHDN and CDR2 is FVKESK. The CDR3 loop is CASSPRLGGRSSYEQYF. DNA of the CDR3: TGTGCCAGCAGCCCCCGATTGGGCGGGAGATCATCCTACGAGCAGTACTTC.

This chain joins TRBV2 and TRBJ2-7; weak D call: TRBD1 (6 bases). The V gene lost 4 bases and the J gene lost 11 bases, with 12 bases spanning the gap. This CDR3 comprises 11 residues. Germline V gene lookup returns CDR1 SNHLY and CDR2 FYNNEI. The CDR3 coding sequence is TGTGCCAGCAGTGCGGACAGATTCGAGTACTTC. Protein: CASSADRFEYF. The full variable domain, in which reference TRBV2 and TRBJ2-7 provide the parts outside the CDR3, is EPEVTQTPSHQVTQMGQEVILRCVPISNHLYFYWYRQILGQKVEFLVSFYNNEISEKSEIFDDQFSVERPDGSNFTLKIRSTKLEDSAMYFCASSADRFEYFGPGTRLTVT.

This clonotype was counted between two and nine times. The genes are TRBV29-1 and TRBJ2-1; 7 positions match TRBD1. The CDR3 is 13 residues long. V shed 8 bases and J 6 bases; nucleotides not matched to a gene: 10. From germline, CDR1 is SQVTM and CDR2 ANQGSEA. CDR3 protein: CSLGQGDGNEQFF. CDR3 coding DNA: TGCAGCCTGGGGCAGGGGGATGGCAATGAGCAGTTCTTC.

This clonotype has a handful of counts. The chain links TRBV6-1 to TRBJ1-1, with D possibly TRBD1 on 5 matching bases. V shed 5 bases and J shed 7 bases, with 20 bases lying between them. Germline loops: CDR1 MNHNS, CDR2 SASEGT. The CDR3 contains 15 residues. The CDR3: CASSPIQGRRFEAFF. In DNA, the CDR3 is TGTGCCAGCAGTCCGATTCAGGGACGCCGGTTTGAAGCTTTCTTT.

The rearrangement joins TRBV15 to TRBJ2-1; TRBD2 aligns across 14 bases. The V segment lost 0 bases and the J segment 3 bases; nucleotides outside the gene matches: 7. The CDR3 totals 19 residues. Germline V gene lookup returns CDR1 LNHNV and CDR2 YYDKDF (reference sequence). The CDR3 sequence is CATSRDRTSGRSSYNEQFF. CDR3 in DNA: TGTGCCACCAGCAGAGACCGGACTAGCGGGAGGAGCAGCTACAATGAGCAGTTCTTC. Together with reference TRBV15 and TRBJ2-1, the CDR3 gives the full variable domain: DAMVIQNPRYQVTQFGKPVTLSCSQTLNHNVMYWYQQKSSQAPKLLFHYYDKDFNNEADTPDNFQSRRPNTSFCFLDIRSPGLGDTAMYLCATSRDRTSGRSSYNEQFFGPGTRLTVL.

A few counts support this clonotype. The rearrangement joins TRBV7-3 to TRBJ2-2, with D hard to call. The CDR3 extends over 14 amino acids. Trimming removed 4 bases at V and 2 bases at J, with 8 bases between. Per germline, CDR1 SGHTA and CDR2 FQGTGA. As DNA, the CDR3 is TGTGCCAGCAGCTCAACCAAAAACACCGGGGAGCTGTTTTTT. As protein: CASSSTKNTGELFF.

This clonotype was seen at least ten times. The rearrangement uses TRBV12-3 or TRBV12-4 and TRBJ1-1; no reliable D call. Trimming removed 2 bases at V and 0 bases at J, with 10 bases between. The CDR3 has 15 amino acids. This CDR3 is CASSLRVGMNTEAFF. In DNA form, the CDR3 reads TGTGCCAGCAGTTTACGGGTAGGCATGAACACTGAAGCTTTCTTT.

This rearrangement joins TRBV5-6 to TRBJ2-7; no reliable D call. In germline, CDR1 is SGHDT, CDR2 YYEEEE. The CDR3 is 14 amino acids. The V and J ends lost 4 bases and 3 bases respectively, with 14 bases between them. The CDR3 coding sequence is TGTGCCAGCAGCGCCGTGACGGTCTACTACGAGCAGTACTTC. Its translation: CASSAVTVYYEQYF.

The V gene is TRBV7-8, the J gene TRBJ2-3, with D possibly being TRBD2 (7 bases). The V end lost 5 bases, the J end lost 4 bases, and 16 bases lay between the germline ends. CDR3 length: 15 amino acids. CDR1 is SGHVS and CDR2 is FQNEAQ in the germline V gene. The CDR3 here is CASSVGGGSADTQYF. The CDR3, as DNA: TGTGCCAGCAGCGTTGGCGGGGGCTCGGCAGATACGCAGTATTTT. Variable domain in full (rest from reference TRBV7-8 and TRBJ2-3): GAGVSQSPRYKVAKRGQDVALRCDPISGHVSLFWYQQALGQGPEFLTYFQNEAQLDKSGLPSDRFFAERPEGSVSTLKIQRTQQEDSAVYLCASSVGGGSADTQYFGPGTRLTVL.